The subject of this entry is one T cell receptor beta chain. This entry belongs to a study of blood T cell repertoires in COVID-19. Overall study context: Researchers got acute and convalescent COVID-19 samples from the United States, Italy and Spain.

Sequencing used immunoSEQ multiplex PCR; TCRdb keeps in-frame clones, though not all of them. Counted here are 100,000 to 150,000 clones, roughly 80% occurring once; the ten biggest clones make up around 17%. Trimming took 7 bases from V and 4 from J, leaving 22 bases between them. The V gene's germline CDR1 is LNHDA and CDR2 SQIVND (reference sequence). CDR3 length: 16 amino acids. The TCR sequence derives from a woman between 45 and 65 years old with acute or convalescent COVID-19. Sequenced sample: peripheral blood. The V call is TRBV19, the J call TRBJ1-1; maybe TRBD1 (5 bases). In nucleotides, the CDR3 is TGTGCCAGTACCACGATTAGTCTGACGGGGGGCACTGAAGCTTTCTTT. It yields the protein CASTTISLTGGTEAFF.